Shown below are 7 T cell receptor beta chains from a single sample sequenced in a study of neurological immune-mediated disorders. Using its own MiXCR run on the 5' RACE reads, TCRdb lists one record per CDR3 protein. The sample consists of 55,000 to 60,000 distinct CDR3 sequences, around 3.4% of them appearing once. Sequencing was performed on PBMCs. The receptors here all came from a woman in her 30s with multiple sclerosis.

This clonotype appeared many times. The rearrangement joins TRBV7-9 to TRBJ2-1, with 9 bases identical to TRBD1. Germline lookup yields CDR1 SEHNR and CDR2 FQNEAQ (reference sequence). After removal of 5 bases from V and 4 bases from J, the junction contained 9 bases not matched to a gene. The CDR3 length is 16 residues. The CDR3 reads CASSPSSGQGYNEQFF. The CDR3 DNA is TGTGCCAGCAGCCCATCCTCGGGACAGGGATACAATGAGCAGTTCTTC.

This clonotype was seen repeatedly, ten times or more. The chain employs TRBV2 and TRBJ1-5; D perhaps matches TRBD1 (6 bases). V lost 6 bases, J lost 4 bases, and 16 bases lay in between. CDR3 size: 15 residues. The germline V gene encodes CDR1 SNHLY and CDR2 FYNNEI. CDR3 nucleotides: TGTGCCAGCAGCAGTATGGGACAAGCAAATCAGCCCCAGCATTTT. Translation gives CASSSMGQANQPQHF.

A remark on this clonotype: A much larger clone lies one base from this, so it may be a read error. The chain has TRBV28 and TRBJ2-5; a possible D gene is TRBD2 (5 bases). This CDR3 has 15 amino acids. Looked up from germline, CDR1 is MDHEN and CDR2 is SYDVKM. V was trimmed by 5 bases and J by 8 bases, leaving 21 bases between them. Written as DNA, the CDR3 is TGTGCCAGCAGTATGGACCCGGGAATAGCGATAACCCAGTACTTC. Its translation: CASSMDPGIAITQYF. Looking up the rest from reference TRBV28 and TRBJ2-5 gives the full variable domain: DVKVTQSSRYLVKRTGEKVFLECVQDMDHENMFWYRQDPGLGLRLIYFSYDVKMKEKGDIPEGYSVSREKKERFSLILESASTNQTSMYLCASSMDPGIAITQYFGPGTRLLVL.

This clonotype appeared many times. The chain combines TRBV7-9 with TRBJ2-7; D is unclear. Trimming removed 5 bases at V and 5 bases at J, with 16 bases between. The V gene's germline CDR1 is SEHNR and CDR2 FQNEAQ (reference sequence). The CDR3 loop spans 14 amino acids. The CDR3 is CASSPWVDVNEQYF. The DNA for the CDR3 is TGTGCCAGCAGCCCGTGGGTCGACGTCAACGAGCAGTACTTC. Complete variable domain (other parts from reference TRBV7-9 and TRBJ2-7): DTGVSQNPRHKITKRGQNVTFRCDPISEHNRLYWYRQTLGQGPEFLTYFQNEAQLEKSRLLSDRFSAERPKGSFSTLEIQRTEQGDSAMYLCASSPWVDVNEQYFGPGTRLTVT.

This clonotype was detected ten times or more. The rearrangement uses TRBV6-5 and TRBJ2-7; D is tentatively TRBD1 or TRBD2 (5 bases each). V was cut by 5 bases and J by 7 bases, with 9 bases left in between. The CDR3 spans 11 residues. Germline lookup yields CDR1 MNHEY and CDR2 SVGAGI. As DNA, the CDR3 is TGTGCCAGCAGTACGGGACGTGAGCAGTACTTC. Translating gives CASSTGREQYF.

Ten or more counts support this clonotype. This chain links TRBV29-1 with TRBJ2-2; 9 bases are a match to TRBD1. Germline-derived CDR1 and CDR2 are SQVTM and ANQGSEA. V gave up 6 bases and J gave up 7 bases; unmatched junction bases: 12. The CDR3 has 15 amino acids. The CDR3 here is CSVSAGTGRIGELFF. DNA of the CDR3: TGCAGCGTCTCCGCCGGGACAGGGAGAATCGGGGAGCTGTTTTTT.

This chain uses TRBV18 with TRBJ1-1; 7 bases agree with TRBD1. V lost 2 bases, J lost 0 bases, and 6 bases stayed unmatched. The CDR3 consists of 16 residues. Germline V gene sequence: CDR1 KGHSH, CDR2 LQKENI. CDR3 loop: CASSPWTGGVNTEAFF. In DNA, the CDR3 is TGTGCCAGCTCACCATGGACAGGAGGGGTGAACACTGAAGCTTTCTTT.